Following are 10 T cell receptor beta chains from one sample sequenced in a study of OX40 agonist ivuxolimab in advanced cancers. Libraries were prepared through the immunoSEQ multiplex PCR assay. Sourced from immuneACCESS, this table was stored by TCRdb with only in-frame sequences that have V and J called. A share of the clones is absent; for the studies checked, an unresolved V gene accounts for under half, and the remainder has no known explanation. The sample records about 14,000 clones, about 69% of which are singletons. The ten largest clones take up under 35% of the sample. Sequencing was performed on CD4+ or CD8+ T cells sorted from blood, taken in a trial of the OX40 agonist ivuxolimab. The origin of the receptors is an adult with an advanced solid tumor such as melanoma, head and neck, liver or kidney cancer.

The chain couples TRBV29-1 to TRBJ2-7; 11 bases fit TRBD1. Trimming at V came to 3 bases and at J to 7 bases, leaving 14 bases not matched to a gene. CDR3 size: 16 residues. Germline loops: CDR1 SQVTM, CDR2 ANQGSEA. CDR3 protein: CSVDTSGTGGFGEQYF. DNA of the CDR3: TGCAGCGTTGACACCTCCGGGACAGGGGGGTTTGGAGAGCAGTACTTC.

The chain uses TRBV4-3 and TRBJ2-5, with TRBD1 as a possible D gene (6 bases). Matching the DNA end better, TRBJ2-7 makes the J call doubtful. The germline V gene has CDR1 LGHNA and CDR2 YSLEER. The CDR3 covers 14 residues. The CDR3 DNA reads as TGCGCCAGCAGCCAAGACAGGGGCGAATACGAGCAGTACTTC. This encodes CASSQDRGEYEQYF.

This chain connects TRBV29-1 to TRBJ1-1; maybe TRBD1 (5 bases). The CDR3 sequence is 15 residues long. Germline assignment: CDR1 SQVTM and CDR2 ANQGSEA. V gave up 7 bases and J gave up 6 bases, with 24 bases separating them. For the CDR3, the DNA is TGCAGCGCCCCTAAGGCGTCCGGGGGGATCCCTGAAGCTTTCTTT. It yields the protein CSAPKASGGIPEAFF.

This chain uses TRBV13 with TRBJ2-3; 8 bases align to TRBD2. After removal of 3 bases from V and 3 bases from J, the junction contained 14 bases not matched to a gene. The CDR3 extends over 18 amino acids. Germline V CDR1 and CDR2: PRHDT, FYEKMQ (reference sequence). CDR3 residues: CASSLGFGTSLETDTQYF. The CDR3 coding sequence is TGTGCCAGCAGCTTGGGTTTTGGGACTAGTCTGGAGACAGATACGCAGTATTTT.

This clone was counted between two and nine times. The chain carries TRBV4-1 and TRBJ1-2, with a possible D match to TRBD1 (5 bases). The ends were cut back, 0 bases at V and 8 bases at J, with 16 bases in the middle. The V gene's germline CDR1 is MGHRA and CDR2 YSYEKL. CDR3 length: 15 residues. CDR3: CASSQDAGTHMGYTF. The CDR3 DNA follows: TGCGCCAGCAGCCAAGATGCCGGGACTCATATGGGCTACACCTTC.

J is TRBJ2-3 and V is TRBV7-9; D unclear. Deletions cut 3 bases from V and 1 base from J, with 2 bases between. The CDR3 covers 12 residues. Per germline, CDR1 SEHNR and CDR2 FQNEAQ (reference sequence). The CDR3 coding sequence is TGTGCCAGCAGCTTCCGCACAGATACGCAGTATTTT. Protein: CASSFRTDTQYF.

The V gene is TRBV27, the J gene TRBJ2-7; 8 nucleotides align to TRBD2. The CDR3 runs 14 residues. V was pared by 5 bases and J by 2 bases, with 5 bases of the junction left unmatched. CDR1 MNHEY and CDR2 SMNVEV come from the germline V gene (reference sequence). The CDR3 sequence: CASSLSGRAYEQYF. Written as DNA, the CDR3 is TGTGCCAGCAGTCTAAGCGGGAGAGCCTACGAGCAGTACTTC.

This clone has a handful of counts. The chain carries TRBV6-4 and TRBJ2-6; no definite D call. The CDR3 contains 16 residues. CDR1 is MRHNA and CDR2 is SNTAGT in the germline V gene. Trimming took off 3 bases at V and 0 bases at J, with 9 bases between the two ends. The CDR3 spells CASSERPGSGANVLTF. In nucleotides, the CDR3 is TGTGCCAGCAGTGAACGGCCCGGCTCTGGGGCCAACGTCCTGACTTTC.

There are a few counts of this clone. This chain uses TRBV7-9 with TRBJ2-6, with D possibly matching TRBD1 (6 bases). This CDR3 comprises 16 residues. The germline V gene has CDR1 SEHNR and CDR2 FQNEAQ (reference sequence). Trimming removed 5 bases from V and 1 base from J, with 12 bases in between. The CDR3 coding sequence is TGTGCCAGCAGCCCCAACGACAGGTCTGGGGCCAACGTCCTGACTTTC. Protein sequence: CASSPNDRSGANVLTF.

This rearrangement joins TRBV14 to TRBJ2-7; 10 bases map to TRBD1. Germline CDR1 and CDR2: SGHDN and FVKESK. V lost 2 bases and J lost 2; bases outside the gene matches: 21. CDR3 size: 21 residues. The CDR3 reads CASSQSTRGGESGTGAYEQYF. CDR3 in DNA: TGTGCCAGCAGCCAATCTACGCGAGGGGGCGAGAGCGGGACAGGGGCCTACGAGCAGTACTTC.